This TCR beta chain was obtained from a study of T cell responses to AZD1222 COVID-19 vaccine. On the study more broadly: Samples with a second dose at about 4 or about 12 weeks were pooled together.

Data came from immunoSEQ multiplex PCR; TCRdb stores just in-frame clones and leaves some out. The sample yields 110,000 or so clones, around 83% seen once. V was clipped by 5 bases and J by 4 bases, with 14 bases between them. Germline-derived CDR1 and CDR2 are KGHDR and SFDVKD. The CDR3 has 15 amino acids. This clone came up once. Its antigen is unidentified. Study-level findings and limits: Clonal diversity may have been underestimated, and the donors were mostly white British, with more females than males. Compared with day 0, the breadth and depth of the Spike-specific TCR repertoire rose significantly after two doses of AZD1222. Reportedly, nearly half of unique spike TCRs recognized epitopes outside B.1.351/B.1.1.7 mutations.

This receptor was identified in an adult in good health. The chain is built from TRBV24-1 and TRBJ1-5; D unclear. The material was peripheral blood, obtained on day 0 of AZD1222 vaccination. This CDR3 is CATSGGIAANQPQHF. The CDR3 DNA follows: TGTGCCACCAGTGGGGGTATCGCCGCAAATCAGCCCCAGCATTTT.